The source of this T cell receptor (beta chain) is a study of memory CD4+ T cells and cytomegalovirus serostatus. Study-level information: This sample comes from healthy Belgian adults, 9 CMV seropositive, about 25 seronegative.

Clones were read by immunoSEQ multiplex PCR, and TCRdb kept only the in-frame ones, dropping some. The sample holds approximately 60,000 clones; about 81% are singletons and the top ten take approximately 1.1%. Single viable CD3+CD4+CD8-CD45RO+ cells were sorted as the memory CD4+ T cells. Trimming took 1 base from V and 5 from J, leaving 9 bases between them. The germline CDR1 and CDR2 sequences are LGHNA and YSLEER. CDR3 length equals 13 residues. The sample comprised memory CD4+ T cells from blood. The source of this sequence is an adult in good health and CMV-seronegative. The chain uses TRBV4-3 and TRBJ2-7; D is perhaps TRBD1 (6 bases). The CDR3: CASSQGYRDEQYF. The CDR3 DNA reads TGCGCCAGCAGCCAAGGGTACAGGGACGAGCAGTACTTC.